This passage covers 14 T cell receptor beta chains from one sample sequenced in a study of STAT5B mutations in CD4+ large granular lymphocyte leukemia. Clones were sequenced by immunoSEQ multiplex PCR, and TCRdb holds only the in-frame ones, with some missing. Altogether approximately 20,000 clones are present, around 76% being singletons, with the ten largest covering 8.6%. Sequenced material: CD4+ T cells from blood buffy coats. These receptors were taken from a human donor in good health.

The chain joins TRBV18 to TRBJ2-3, with D tentatively TRBD2 (5 bases). In germline, CDR1 is KGHSH, CDR2 LQKENI. CDR3 length: 13 amino acids. The ends were cut back, 10 bases at V and 6 bases at J, with 17 bases in the middle. Here the CDR3 reads CATIRSGGDTQYF. The CDR3 DNA reads as TGTGCCACCATACGGAGCGGCGGCGATACGCAGTATTTT.

This clone was counted a few times. V is TRBV7-3 and J is TRBJ2-7, with no clear D. Germline-derived CDR1 and CDR2 are SGHTA and FQGTGA. V was clipped by 3 bases and J by 3 bases, with 9 bases between them. The CDR3 has 13 amino acids. The DNA for the CDR3 is TGTGCCAGCAGCTTGATGGTTGGCTACGAGCAGTACTTC. Amino acids: CASSLMVGYEQYF.

A single count supports this clone. CDR3 amino acids: CASSPRDRGGKAYGYTF. The CDR3 DNA sequence: TGCGCCAGCAGCCCGCGGGACAGGGGAGGGAAGGCCTATGGCTACACCTTC. This chain connects TRBV5-1 to TRBJ1-2; 10 nucleotides line up with TRBD1. Germline V gives CDR1 SGHRS, CDR2 YFSETQ. CDR3 length: 17 amino acids. V was pared by 4 bases and J by 4 bases, with 13 bases of the junction left unmatched.

A few counts support this clone. This chain connects TRBV19 to TRBJ2-2; tentative D call: TRBD1 (6 bases). The CDR3 runs 18 residues. The germline gives CDR1 LNHDA, CDR2 SQIVND (reference sequence). V lost 9 bases to trimming and J lost 0 bases, with 23 bases between them. The CDR3 region is CASRPSTGNFANTGELFF. The CDR3 coding sequence is TGTGCCAGCCGCCCTTCGACAGGCAACTTCGCGAACACCGGGGAGCTGTTTTTT.

Concerning this clone: At one of its ends the junction is not consistent with the germline gene, which may arise from a read error. This rearrangement joins TRBV28 to TRBJ1-5; D remains unclear. Germline CDR1 reads MDHEN; CDR2 reads SYDVKM. The CDR3 length is 14 residues. CDR3 nucleotide sequence: TGTGCCAGCAGCTCGCCTCCTCCCACAGAACGAGCAGCCTTT. Translated, it gives CASSSPPPTERAAF.

The V gene is TRBV7-2, the J gene TRBJ2-5; no definite D call. The V and J ends lost 2 bases and 5 bases respectively, with 6 bases between them. CDR3 size: 12 residues. CDR1 and CDR2 (germline): SGHTA, FQGNSA. CDR3 coding DNA: TGTGCCAGCAGCTTAAATAGGGAGACCCAGTACTTC. It is translated as CASSLNRETQYF.

V and J are TRBV28 and TRBJ2-5, with 9 bases fitting TRBD1. CDR1 is MDHEN, CDR2 SYDVKM, per germline. The V segment lost 3 bases and the J segment 6 bases; nucleotides outside the gene matches: 5. This CDR3 contains 14 residues. The CDR3 coding sequence is TGTGCCAGCAGTTTCCGGGACAGGGCGAAGACCCAGTACTTC. This gives the protein CASSFRDRAKTQYF.

The rearrangement links TRBV5-1 to TRBJ2-3; 8 nucleotides agree with TRBD2. V lost 4 bases and J lost 1; bases outside the gene matches: 8. This CDR3 spans 16 amino acids. Germline V lookup: CDR1 SGHRS, CDR2 YFSETQ. CDR3 bases: TGCGCCAGCAGCCGACAGAGCGGGGGAGGCACAGATACGCAGTATTTT. This translates into CASSRQSGGGTDTQYF.

The J gene is TRBJ2-2, the V gene TRBV27, with TRBD1 identical over 8 bases. The length of the CDR3 is 16 residues. V gave up 6 bases and J gave up 2 bases; unmatched junction bases: 8. Germline loops: CDR1 MNHEY, CDR2 SMNVEV (reference sequence). CDR3 amino acids: CASSSDRAPNTGELFF. As DNA, the CDR3 is TGTGCCAGCAGCTCGGACAGGGCACCAAACACCGGGGAGCTGTTTTTT.

This chain uses TRBV7-9 with TRBJ2-3, with 9 bases identical to TRBD2. This CDR3 has 16 residues. Trimming took 3 bases from V and 4 from J; bases not matched to a gene: 8. From germline, CDR1 is SEHNR and CDR2 FQNEAQ (reference sequence). The CDR3 nucleotides are TGTGCCAGCAGCTTCATAGTAGCGGGAGCCGCAGATACGCAGTATTTT. Amino acid sequence: CASSFIVAGAADTQYF.

This chain connects TRBV6-6 to TRBJ2-7, with TRBD1 matching 9 bases. The junction had 8 bases not matched to a gene; V was cut back by 4 bases and J by 4 bases. Germline assignment: CDR1 MNHNY and CDR2 SVGAGI (reference sequence). CDR3 size: 15 residues. The CDR3 loop is CASSSATGGFYEQYF. The CDR3 nucleotides are TGTGCCAGCAGTTCTGCGACAGGGGGGTTTTACGAGCAGTACTTC.

The CDR3 DNA reads as TGTGCCAGCAGCCCGGCGGGGCGGGAGGGAGATACGCAGTATTTT. It is translated as CASSPAGREGDTQYF. This chain links TRBV28 with TRBJ2-3; 9 bases are shared with TRBD2. The CDR3 is made up of 15 amino acids. Losses at the gene ends were 6 bases for V and 5 bases for J; bases not matched to a gene: 9. CDR1 and CDR2 (germline): MDHEN, SYDVKM.

V gene TRBV5-4 combines with J gene TRBJ2-3; perhaps TRBD2 as D (7 bases). Trimming shortened V by 3 bases and J by 5 bases, and 19 bases separated the two germline ends. The CDR3 totals 16 residues. Germline assignment: CDR1 SGHNT and CDR2 YYREEE (reference sequence). CDR3 bases: TGTGCCAGCAGCTCTGGAGACAAAGGGGGGGTAGATACGCAGTATTTT. It yields the protein CASSSGDKGGVDTQYF.

The chain links TRBV28 to TRBJ2-7; TRBD2 matches at 9 bases. This CDR3 spans 16 amino acids. The junction had 8 bases not matched to a gene; V was cut back by 0 bases and J by 5 bases. Germline V CDR1 and CDR2: MDHEN, SYDVKM. The CDR3 DNA reads as TGTGCCAGCAGTTTATGGGGTAGCGGGAGTTCTAACGAGCAGTACTTC. Translating gives CASSLWGSGSSNEQYF.